Following are 30 T cell receptor beta chains from one sample sequenced in a study of blood T cell repertoires in COVID-19. Using immunoSEQ multiplex PCR, the repertoire was profiled, and TCRdb retains in-frame clones only, with some absent. Of 200,000 to 250,000 clones listed, about 86% were seen once; the top ten hold 3% to 3.5%. The material sequenced was PBMCs or T cells enriched from blood (not recorded which). The receptors come from a woman aged 45-59 years in a cohort exposed to, infected with or recovered from COVID-19 (not recorded which).

The CDR3 nucleotides read TGTGCCAGCAGCTTAAACAGGGGCATCTATGGCTACACCTTC. Encoded protein: CASSLNRGIYGYTF. The chain recombines TRBV5-4 with TRBJ1-2; 7 bases are a match to TRBD1. Germline V gives CDR1 SGHNT, CDR2 YYREEE (reference sequence). The CDR3 covers 14 residues. J was trimmed by 4 bases and V by 2 bases; bases with no gene match: 5. Complete variable domain (other parts from reference TRBV5-4 and TRBJ1-2): ETGVTQSPTHLIKTRGQQVTLRCSSQSGHNTVSWYQQALGQGPQFIFQYYREEENGRGNFPPRFSGLQFPNYSSELNVNALELDDSALYLCASSLNRGIYGYTFGSGTRLTVV.

The chain recombines TRBV4-2 with TRBJ2-1; 9 bases are shared with TRBD2. The CDR3 totals 16 residues. The J segment lost 8 bases and the V segment lost 1 base, leaving 9 bases of the junction unmatched. Germline values: CDR1 LGHNA, CDR2 YNFKEQ. The CDR3 DNA is TGTGCCAGCAGCCAAGCCGCTAGCGGGGCTATTGATGAGCAGTTCTTC. It yields the protein CASSQAASGAIDEQFF.

This clone has a single count. The V gene is TRBV5-6, the J gene TRBJ2-7; 7 nucleotides align to TRBD1. The germline V gene has CDR1 SGHDT and CDR2 YYEEEE. V gave up 2 bases and J gave up 2 bases; unmatched junction bases: 7. CDR3 length: 15 amino acids. CDR3 in DNA: TGTGCCAGCAGCTTTTGGACAGGCGCTGCCTACGAGCAGTACTTC. Its translation: CASSFWTGAAYEQYF.

The V gene is TRBV4-1, the J gene TRBJ1-1; TRBD1 might be the D (6 bases). V was clipped by 0 bases and J by 5 bases, with 13 bases between them. The CDR3 covers 15 residues. Germline V lookup: CDR1 MGHRA, CDR2 YSYEKL. The CDR3 region is CASSQEHRADTEAFF. DNA for the CDR3: TGCGCCAGCAGCCAAGAACACAGGGCAGATACTGAAGCTTTCTTT.

J is TRBJ1-1 and V is TRBV7-3; possibly TRBD1 for D (5 bases). Germline-derived CDR1 and CDR2 are SGHTA and FQGTGA. This CDR3 has 18 residues. V was cut by 5 bases and J by 5 bases, with 27 bases left in between. The CDR3: CASSRRGGMFFGKTEAFF. As DNA, the CDR3 is TGTGCCAGCAGCCGACGGGGGGGTATGTTTTTCGGAAAAACTGAAGCTTTCTTT.

The V gene is TRBV28, the J gene TRBJ2-1; 7 nucleotides line up with TRBD1. This CDR3 comprises 14 residues. Per germline, CDR1 MDHEN and CDR2 SYDVKM. The J segment lost 6 bases and the V segment lost 6 bases, leaving 8 bases of the junction unmatched. CDR3 protein: CASRPQDRPNEQFF. Here the CDR3 DNA reads TGTGCCAGCAGACCCCAGGACAGGCCCAATGAGCAGTTCTTC.

The chain is built from TRBV19 and TRBJ2-3; 9 positions match TRBD2. J gave up 5 bases and V 7 bases, and 10 bases lay outside the gene matches. The germline gives CDR1 LNHDA, CDR2 SQIVND (reference sequence). The CDR3 sequence is 15 residues long. The CDR3 bases are TGTGCCAGTACCTACGGACTAGCGCGTGGAGATACGCAGTATTTT. This sequence encodes CASTYGLARGDTQYF.

This clone appeared once. This sequence joins TRBV11-2 and TRBJ2-5, with D possibly matching TRBD1 (5 bases). CDR1 is SGHAT and CDR2 is FQNNGV in the germline V gene. Trimming left V 7 bases short and J 5 bases short, with 17 bases between. This CDR3 has 14 residues. The CDR3 region has the DNA TGTGCCAGCACTCTCCGACAGAATCGGGAGACCCAGTACTTC. This gives the protein CASTLRQNRETQYF.

V is TRBV12-3 or TRBV12-4 and J is TRBJ1-2, with TRBD1 matching over 10 bases. This CDR3 region has 12 residues. V was clipped by 6 bases and J by 7 bases; unmatched bases: 2. The CDR3 is CASRGTGVGYTF. The CDR3 nucleotides are TGTGCCAGCAGGGGGACAGGGGTTGGCTACACCTTC.

The V and J genes are TRBV27 and TRBJ2-7, with D maybe TRBD1 (6 bases). CDR1 and CDR2 from the germline V gene are MNHEY and SMNVEV (reference sequence). V was clipped by 1 base and J by 5 bases, with 15 bases between them. The CDR3 length is 15 residues. The CDR3: CASSLFGQTLHEQYF. As DNA, the CDR3 is TGTGCCAGCAGTTTATTTGGACAGACCCTCCACGAGCAGTACTTC.

The chain links TRBV2 to TRBJ1-5; 10 positions agree with TRBD1. V lost 6 bases to trimming and J lost 1 base; unmatched junction nucleotides: 6. Germline values: CDR1 SNHLY, CDR2 FYNNEI. The CDR3 is 16 residues long. The CDR3 bases are TGTGCCAGCAGACAAAGACAGGGGGCGAGCAATCAGCCCCAGCATTTT. It yields the protein CASRQRQGASNQPQHF.

CDR3 bases: TGCGCCAGCAGCCAAGAATCAAAATATCAGCCCCAGCATTTT. This codes for CASSQESKYQPQHF. The chain links TRBV4-1 to TRBJ1-5; D call uncertain. Between the trimmed V and J ends, which lost 0 bases and 5 bases, there was a span of 8 bases. CDR1 and CDR2 from the germline V gene are MGHRA and YSYEKL. This CDR3 is built from 14 residues.

The V call is TRBV6-5, the J call TRBJ1-2; maybe TRBD1 (6 bases). V lost 6 bases, J lost 0 bases, and 14 bases lay in between. This CDR3 has 15 residues. CDR1 and CDR2 (germline): MNHEY, SVGAGI. DNA for the CDR3: TGTGCCAGCAGACCCCAGGGGCGCGCTAACTATGGCTACACCTTC. Protein product: CASRPQGRANYGYTF.

The rearrangement links TRBV24-1 to TRBJ2-1; the match to TRBD2 covers 11 bases. Trimming at V came to 3 bases and at J to 8 bases, leaving 17 bases not matched to a gene. Germline loops: CDR1 KGHDR, CDR2 SFDVKD. This CDR3 is built from 19 residues. Here the CDR3 DNA reads TGTGCCACCAGTGATCCACCCGGTCGCGGTAGCGGGGGGGCGTATGAGCAGTTCTTC. The encoded protein is CATSDPPGRGSGGAYEQFF.

This rearrangement joins TRBV7-9 to TRBJ2-7; 7 bases match TRBD1. Germline V gives CDR1 SEHNR, CDR2 FQNEAQ (reference sequence). The CDR3 consists of 16 residues. The J segment lost 0 bases and the V segment lost 0 bases, leaving 5 bases of the junction unmatched. CDR3 loop: CASSLARDSNSYEQYF. The CDR3, as DNA: TGTGCCAGCAGCTTAGCGAGGGACAGCAACTCCTACGAGCAGTACTTC.

The chain carries TRBV7-3 and TRBJ1-1; D gene ambiguous. Trimming removed 4 bases from V and 4 bases from J, with 13 bases in between. Germline V lookup: CDR1 SGHTA, CDR2 FQGTGA. The CDR3 contains 14 residues. The CDR3: CASSSLGEPTEAFF. In nucleotides, the CDR3 is TGTGCCAGCAGCTCCCTGGGCGAACCCACTGAAGCTTTCTTT.

The V call is TRBV4-2, the J call TRBJ1-3; D remains ambiguous. With 1 base removed from V and 3 bases from J, the gap between germline ends came to 22 bases. Germline values: CDR1 LGHNA, CDR2 YNFKEQ. The CDR3 has 19 amino acids. The CDR3 DNA follows: TGTGCCAGCAGCCAAGTCCGTTCCGCGGGAGGCGAGGTTGGAAACACCATATATTTT. Its protein is CASSQVRSAGGEVGNTIYF.

The chain couples TRBV9 to TRBJ2-1; D is possibly TRBD1 (6 bases). From germline, CDR1 is SGDLS and CDR2 YYNGEE. Trimming shortened V by 3 bases and J by 5 bases, and 18 bases separated the two germline ends. This CDR3 is built from 16 residues. CDR3 nucleotide sequence: TGTGCCAGCAGCGGCCCAGGGGCAAGGGCTGACAATGAGCAGTTCTTC. This gives the protein CASSGPGARADNEQFF. Filled out from reference TRBV9 and TRBJ2-1, the complete variable domain reads DSGVTQTPKHLITATGQRVTLRCSPRSGDLSVYWYQQSLDQGLQFLIQYYNGEERAKGNILERFSAQQFPDLHSELNLSSLELGDSALYFCASSGPGARADNEQFFGPGTRLTVL.

V usage is TRBV28 and J usage is TRBJ2-5; 7 bases are a match to TRBD1. The CDR3 extends over 16 amino acids. J lost 4 bases, V lost 4 bases, and 12 bases had no gene match. CDR1 and CDR2 (germline): MDHEN, SYDVKM. The CDR3: CASSYPFLDRAETQYF. CDR3 DNA sequence: TGTGCCAGCAGTTACCCCTTCCTCGACAGGGCAGAGACCCAGTACTTC. Together with reference TRBV28 and TRBJ2-5, the CDR3 gives the full variable domain: DVKVTQSSRYLVKRTGEKVFLECVQDMDHENMFWYRQDPGLGLRLIYFSYDVKMKEKGDIPEGYSVSREKKERFSLILESASTNQTSMYLCASSYPFLDRAETQYFGPGTRLLVL.

In this sample, this clone turned up a few times. This chain joins TRBV4-3 and TRBJ2-3, with 10 bases matching TRBD2. In germline, CDR1 is LGHNA, CDR2 YSLEER. The length of the CDR3 is 15 residues. Losses at the gene ends were 2 bases for V and 5 bases for J; bases not matched to a gene: 4. The CDR3, as DNA: TGCGCCAGCAGCCAACCGAGCGGGGGGGAAGATACGCAGTATTTT. It translates to CASSQPSGGEDTQYF.

Only one count was recorded for this clone. The chain employs TRBV30 and TRBJ2-5; TRBD2 aligns across 12 bases. Germline trimming cut 2 bases from V and 3 bases from J; bases unmatched to any gene: 1. CDR1 is GTSNPN and CDR2 is SVGIG in the germline V gene (reference sequence). The CDR3 covers 14 residues. The CDR3 sequence is CAWSSSGGEETQYF. In DNA form, the CDR3 reads TGTGCCTGGAGTTCTAGCGGGGGGGAAGAGACCCAGTACTTC.

The J gene is TRBJ2-3, the V gene TRBV3-1 (or the pseudogene TRBV3-2), with a tentative D call TRBD1 (5 bases). The V gene lost 4 bases and the J gene lost 5 bases, with 19 bases spanning the gap. The CDR3 is 16 amino acids. Looked up from germline, CDR1 is LGHDT and CDR2 is YNNKEL (reference sequence). CDR3 residues: CASSLSRAVQGDTQYF. The CDR3 nucleotides are TGTGCCAGCAGCCTATCTCGGGCGGTGCAGGGAGATACGCAGTATTTT.

This chain uses TRBV9 with TRBJ1-6; 11 bases fit TRBD1. Germline assignment: CDR1 SGDLS and CDR2 YYNGEE. Trimming took 0 bases from V and 7 from J; bases not matched to a gene: 0. CDR3 size: 15 residues. The chain's CDR3 is CASSVGTGGNSPLHF. CDR3 sequence (DNA): TGTGCCAGCAGCGTAGGGACAGGGGGCAATTCACCCCTCCACTTT.

The V gene is TRBV6-5, the J gene TRBJ1-5, with D tentatively TRBD1 (6 bases). Trimming took 6 bases from V and 2 from J, leaving 14 bases between them. From germline, CDR1 is MNHEY and CDR2 SVGAGI. The CDR3 spans 15 residues. In nucleotides, the CDR3 is TGTGCCAGCAGCCGTAACAGGGTCGGCAATCAGCCCCAGCATTTT. This codes for CASSRNRVGNQPQHF.

This chain joins TRBV4-3 and TRBJ1-3, with D perhaps TRBD1 (6 bases). Trimming left V 3 bases short and J 3 bases short, with 9 bases between. The CDR3 runs to 14 residues. Germline CDR1 LGHNA, CDR2 YSLEER. The CDR3 coding sequence is TGCGCCAGCAGCCAGCAGGGGTATGGAAACACCATATATTTT. Translating it yields CASSQQGYGNTIYF.

This chain uses TRBV27 with TRBJ1-1; perhaps TRBD1 as D (5 bases). CDR1 and CDR2 from the germline V gene are MNHEY and SMNVEV (reference sequence). The CDR3 spans 15 residues. V was cut by 4 bases and J by 1 base, with 13 bases left in between. The CDR3 DNA sequence: TGTGCCAGCAGTTCTCGGGCCGGGGGGAACACTGAAGCTTTCTTT. Amino acid sequence: CASSSRAGGNTEAFF.

The V gene is TRBV27, the J gene TRBJ2-7, with D possibly matching TRBD1 (6 bases). Looked up from germline, CDR1 is MNHEY and CDR2 is SMNVEV (reference sequence). V was cut by 2 bases and J by 7 bases, with 15 bases left in between. The CDR3 is made up of 14 amino acids. The CDR3 protein is CASSLGTGLGEQYF. The CDR3 nucleotides are TGTGCCAGCAGTTTAGGAACAGGGCTGGGGGAGCAGTACTTC.

V gene TRBV4-2 combines with J gene TRBJ2-2; TRBD2 matches 9 bases. Germline lookup yields CDR1 LGHNA and CDR2 YNFKEQ. With 1 base clipped from V and 1 base from J, the junction kept 16 bases outside the gene matches. CDR3 size: 21 residues. The CDR3 loop is CASSQGYSGGKGEMNTGELFF. CDR3 bases: TGTGCCAGCAGCCAAGGTTATAGCGGGGGCAAGGGGGAAATGAACACCGGGGAGCTGTTTTTT.

The chain uses TRBV21-1 and TRBJ2-7; the table assigns TRBD1, which was not confirmed against the DNA. TRBV21-1 represents a pseudogene. CDR3 size: 16 residues. The CDR3 is CASSKEPGQETYEQYF. Written as DNA, the CDR3 is TGTGCCAGCAGCAAAGAGCCGGGACAGGAGACCTACGAGCAGTACTTC.

The chain couples TRBV5-4 to TRBJ1-4; D is ambiguous. V was cut by 4 bases and J by 4 bases, with 14 bases left in between. From germline, CDR1 is SGHNT and CDR2 YYREEE (reference sequence). The CDR3 totals 15 residues. CDR3 region: CASSLSGSNNEKLFF. The CDR3 DNA follows: TGTGCCAGCAGCCTATCGGGATCCAATAATGAAAAACTGTTTTTT.